This T cell receptor beta chain was identified during a study of human T cells and chemical hapten exposure. TCRdb reprocessed the RACE reads via MiXCR and lists one record per CDR3 protein. The table lists 80,000 to 95,000 distinct CDR3 sequences, roughly 10% of them singletons. The CDR3 has 19 residues. In germline, CDR1 is KGHSH, CDR2 LQKENI. The ends were cut back, 4 bases at V and 3 bases at J, with 27 bases in the middle. The time point denotes: patch test 1, 2 weeks after DPC sensitization. As for treatment: therapeutic diphenylcyclopropenone sensitization with weekly scalp DPC. The material sequenced was whole blood, taken in connection with sensitization to the hapten diphenylcyclopropenone (DPC). This sequence was found in a woman in her forties or fifties with alopecia areata. Some clones in this sample may be carry-over from other donors' samples. The rearrangement uses TRBV18 and TRBJ1-2, with TRBD1 as a possible D gene (6 bases). The CDR3: CASSRQAGLGGDFDYGYTF. In DNA, the CDR3 is TGTGCCAGCTCACGACAAGCTGGTCTAGGGGGAGACTTTGACTATGGCTACACCTTC.